This T cell receptor (beta chain) was recovered during a study of cytomegalovirus exposure and HLA in healthy donors. The V segment lost 4 bases and the J segment 6 bases; nucleotides outside the gene matches: 10. In germline, CDR1 is SGDLS, CDR2 YYNGEE. The CDR3 runs to 16 residues. A multiplex PCR was run with 60 Vbeta primers and 13 Jbeta primers. The table came from immunoSEQ multiplex PCR; TCRdb's copy has only in-frame clones and leaves some out. The table has tens of thousands of clones, around 76% seen once; the top ten hold about 12%. The receptor comes from a male donor in good health and CMV-seropositive. The sequencing sample was made of PBMCs. The V gene is TRBV9, the J gene TRBJ2-1; TRBD2 aligns across 10 bases. The CDR3 sequence: CASSTASGSSLNEQFF. The CDR3 DNA follows: TGTGCCAGCAGCACCGCTAGCGGGAGTTCTCTCAATGAGCAGTTCTTC.